This T cell receptor beta chain was captured in a study of spatial heterogeneity in lung cancer. Study-wide background: Unique TCR and UMI combinations averaged more than ten appearances each in raw reads.

Time point: sample taken at primary tumor resection. Unsorted whole RNA from tumor, nontumor lung or frozen PBMC underwent sequencing. Samples came from 70 to 80 TRACERx patients with untreated early-stage lung cancer. TCRdb analysed the 5' RACE reads with MiXCR anew, one entry per CDR3 protein. Of approximately 13,000 distinct CDR3 sequences detected, 5.2% appear once; the ten largest clones hold approximately 35%. This clonotype occurred many times. In a library made to pick up alpha chains, this beta chain is a stray read with a size that means little. V lost 4 bases, J lost 1 base, and 17 bases stayed unmatched. This CDR3 comprises 19 residues. Germline V CDR1 and CDR2: DFQATT, SNEGSKA (reference sequence).

The chain employs TRBV20-1 and TRBJ1-5; 9 bases map to TRBD1. This clonotype originated in a human donor with early-stage non-small cell lung cancer. Source: lung tumor tissue, taken at surgery. The CDR3: CSATRWGQGNHWSNQPQHF. The DNA of the CDR3 is TGCAGTGCTACCCGTTGGGGACAGGGAAACCACTGGAGCAATCAGCCCCAGCATTTT.